The present T cell receptor beta chain was sequenced within a study of shared clonotypes between healthy human individuals. To note about this clone: Antigen unknown.

Whole-study results and caveats: The small donor group covered limited genetic and exposure diversity.

Sequenced by immunoSEQ multiplex PCR; TCRdb stores in-frame clones only, minus some. Of hundreds of thousands of clones in the sample, around 72% are singletons; the top ten hold approximately 1.8%. The TCR comes from a woman in her 30s in good health. Sequences were obtained from memory CD4+ T cells sorted from blood. The sample's subset: CD45RA-negative fraction.

The CDR3 reads CASRKTGASNTEAFF. The CDR3 region has the DNA TGTGCCAGCAGAAAAACAGGGGCGTCGAACACTGAAGCTTTCTTT. The rearrangement uses TRBV6-1 and TRBJ1-1; 7 nucleotides agree with TRBD1. Germline trimming cut 6 bases from V and 1 base from J; bases unmatched to any gene: 8. The germline CDR1 and CDR2 sequences are MNHNS and SASEGT. The CDR3 contains 15 residues.